The 21 T cell receptor beta chains in this list originate from one sample, sequenced in a study. A single record per CDR3 protein comes from TCRdb applying MiXCR to the RT-PCR reads. The sample records approximately 720,000 distinct CDR3 sequences, 11% to 15% being singletons. The specimen sequenced was memory CD4+ T cells from blood. Receptors originate from a female donor in good health, serving as a healthy control.

This clonotype has just a few counts. The V gene is TRBV7-2, the J gene TRBJ2-7; D uncertain. Germline CDR1 and CDR2: SGHTA and FQGNSA. V lost 5 bases, J lost 1 base, and 12 bases lay in between. The CDR3 loop spans 14 amino acids. CDR3 sequence reads: CASSPSVVSYEQYF. The CDR3, as DNA: TGTGCCAGCAGCCCCTCGGTGGTTTCCTACGAGCAGTACTTC. Drawing the rest from reference TRBV7-2 and TRBJ2-7, the complete variable domain is GAGVSQSPSNKVTEKGKDVELRCDPISGHTALYWYRQSLGQGLEFLIYFQGNSAPDKSGLPSDRFSAERTGGSVSTLTIQRTQQEDSAVYLCASSPSVVSYEQYFGPGTRLTVT.

This clonotype appeared a few times. V gene TRBV2 combines with J gene TRBJ2-7; D is possibly TRBD1 (7 bases). In germline, CDR1 is SNHLY, CDR2 FYNNEI. Trimming stripped 7 bases from V and 5 bases from J, with 24 bases between. The CDR3 loop spans 16 amino acids. CDR3 DNA: TGTGCCAGCATAAGGGGGCCGAGGGGAGCTAGCGACGAGCAGTACTTC. As protein: CASIRGPRGASDEQYF.

This clonotype was found many times. The chain links TRBV12-3 or TRBV12-4 to TRBJ1-1, with 9 positions matching TRBD1. The CDR3 spans 12 residues. The V gene end was trimmed by 5 bases and the J gene end by 11 bases; junction bases not matched to a gene: 6. CDR3 amino acids: CASSGGDRDAFF. The CDR3 DNA reads TGTGCCAGCAGTGGGGGGGACAGGGACGCTTTCTTT.

V gene TRBV5-1 combines with J gene TRBJ2-3; TRBD1 agrees at 9 bases. The CDR3 is made up of 17 amino acids. Germline V gene data show CDR1 as SGHRS and CDR2 as YFSETQ. J was trimmed by 6 bases and V by 0 bases; bases with no gene match: 11. In DNA, the CDR3 is TGCGCCAGCAGCTTGGGTCTGTTGGGACAGGGTAAGGATACGCAGTATTTT. Translating it yields CASSLGLLGQGKDTQYF.

This clonotype showed up many times. The chain recombines TRBV18 with TRBJ2-7; 11 nucleotides line up with TRBD2. Looked up from germline, CDR1 is KGHSH and CDR2 is LQKENI. This CDR3 is 14 amino acids long. Trimming removed 3 bases from V and 3 bases from J; junction bases left unmatched: 1. CDR3: CASSPGLADYEQYF. As DNA, the CDR3 is TGTGCCAGCTCACCGGGACTAGCGGACTACGAGCAGTACTTC.

This clonotype was observed a handful of times. The chain carries TRBV20-1 and TRBJ2-3, with 14 bases that match TRBD2. The CDR3 extends over 15 amino acids. Germline CDR1 is DFQATT and CDR2 is SNEGSKA (reference sequence). After removal of 6 bases from V and 6 bases from J, the junction contained 8 bases not matched to a gene. The CDR3 DNA is TGCAGTGCCTCTGGGACTAGCGGGGGACTGGATACGCAGTATTTT. It specifies CSASGTSGGLDTQYF.

This clonotype was counted ten times or more. The CDR3 DNA reads as TGCAGCGTGACCAGGATACAGGGCGGCACTGAAGCTTTCTTT. This encodes CSVTRIQGGTEAFF. The chain is built from TRBV29-1 and TRBJ1-1; D possibly corresponds to TRBD1 (6 bases). Germline V gives CDR1 SQVTM, CDR2 ANQGSEA. V lost 6 bases, J lost 4 bases, and 18 bases lay in between. The CDR3 totals 14 residues.

The chain has TRBV19 and TRBJ2-1; D unclear. The CDR3 sequence is 18 residues long. The V gene's germline CDR1 is LNHDA and CDR2 SQIVND (reference sequence). Trimming took 0 bases from V and 0 from J, leaving 15 bases between them. The CDR3 protein is CASSIDGWGHSSYNEQFF. CDR3 coding DNA: TGTGCCAGTAGTATAGATGGATGGGGTCATAGCTCCTACAATGAGCAGTTCTTC.

There are many counts of this clonotype. V gene TRBV6-5 combines with J gene TRBJ1-5; 8 bases fit TRBD1. Germline V CDR1 and CDR2: MNHEY, SVGAGI. The CDR3 extends over 15 amino acids. The junction had 5 bases not matched to a gene; V was cut back by 0 bases and J by 7 bases. The chain's CDR3 is CASSYSGTGQQPQHF. CDR3 sequence (DNA): TGTGCCAGCAGTTACTCCGGGACAGGTCAACAGCCCCAGCATTTT.

This clonotype turned up a few times. V usage is TRBV18 and J usage is TRBJ1-3; D remains ambiguous. This CDR3 is 16 amino acids long. Germline V gene data show CDR1 as KGHSH and CDR2 as LQKENI. The V and J ends lost 2 bases and 0 bases respectively, with 11 bases between them. The CDR3 nucleotides read TGTGCCAGCTCACCAACCCAGGTCAACTCTGGAAACACCATATATTTT. Translated: CASSPTQVNSGNTIYF.

This clonotype was found a few times. The chain is built from TRBV6-6 and TRBJ2-5; D remains ambiguous. CDR1 is MNHNY and CDR2 is SVGAGI in the germline V gene (reference sequence). V was clipped by 2 bases and J by 4 bases, with 11 bases between them. This CDR3 contains 14 residues. The CDR3 DNA reads TGTGCCAGCAGTTACCAGGTGTTCGGAGAGACCCAGTACTTC. Translated: CASSYQVFGETQYF.

This clonotype was detected many times. This rearrangement joins TRBV5-5 to TRBJ2-3; D is perhaps TRBD1 or TRBD2 (5 bases each). Trimming stripped 0 bases from V and 2 bases from J, with 7 bases between. The V gene's germline CDR1 is SGHKS and CDR2 YYEKEE (reference sequence). CDR3 length: 14 amino acids. In DNA, the CDR3 is TGTGCCAGCAGCTTGGACGGGACCACAGATACGCAGTATTTT. This codes for CASSLDGTTDTQYF.

This clonotype was detected a few times. The chain recombines TRBV10-3 with TRBJ2-1, with TRBD2 identical over 12 bases. J was trimmed by 5 bases and V by 1 base; bases with no gene match: 9. Germline V gene lookup returns CDR1 ENHRY and CDR2 SYGVKD. There are 18 residues in the CDR3. The CDR3 DNA sequence: TGTGCCATCAGTGAGTTATCTAGCGGGGGGGCCCAAAACAATGAGCAGTTCTTC. Translating it yields CAISELSSGGAQNNEQFF.

The CDR3 DNA reads as TGTGCCAGCAGCTCAGGGGGCATACAGGGTCAGGGTTCACCCCTCCACTTT. Amino acid sequence: CASSSGGIQGQGSPLHF. The V and J genes are TRBV5-4 and TRBJ1-6; 8 bases fit TRBD1. Germline CDR1 reads SGHNT; CDR2 reads YYREEE (reference sequence). The J segment lost 9 bases and the V segment lost 3 bases, leaving 14 bases of the junction unmatched. This CDR3 is built from 17 residues.

This clonotype has just a few counts. This rearrangement joins TRBV2 to TRBJ2-1; D possibly corresponds to TRBD2 (6 bases). This CDR3 region has 14 residues. In germline, CDR1 is SNHLY, CDR2 FYNNEI. V was pared by 11 bases and J by 0 bases, with 14 bases between. DNA of the CDR3: TGTGCCGGAAAAGCGGGCCCCTCCTACAATGAGCAGTTCTTC. This encodes CAGKAGPSYNEQFF.

V and J are TRBV7-9 and TRBJ2-1; 8 bases are a match to TRBD2. Germline V gene sequence: CDR1 SEHNR, CDR2 FQNEAQ (reference sequence). The CDR3 consists of 18 residues. J gave up 8 bases and V 2 bases, and 17 bases lay outside the gene matches. DNA for the CDR3: TGTGCCAGCAGCTTATCTTCGATGACGGGACTAGTCACCCATGAGCAGTTCTTC. Amino acid sequence: CASSLSSMTGLVTHEQFF.

This clonotype has only a few counts. V is TRBV25-1 and J is TRBJ2-3; D unresolved. CDR3 length: 12 residues. Germline V gene sequence: CDR1 MGHDK, CDR2 SYGVNS. The V end lost 1 base, the J end lost 6 bases, and 5 bases lay between the germline ends. The CDR3 sequence: CASSEWSDTQYF. The CDR3 DNA sequence: TGTGCCAGCAGTGAATGGTCCGATACGCAGTATTTT.

This clonotype was observed a handful of times. The V call is TRBV11-3, the J call TRBJ1-1; D is undetermined. V lost 5 bases and J 5 bases, leaving 12 bases between the germline ends. Germline V lookup: CDR1 SGHNT, CDR2 YENEEA. This CDR3 is 13 amino acids long. CDR3 in amino acids: CASSQTRATEAFF. The CDR3 nucleotides read TGTGCCAGCAGCCAGACTCGGGCGACTGAAGCTTTCTTT.

This clonotype showed up many times. The rearrangement joins TRBV7-2 to TRBJ2-7; 7 nucleotides align to TRBD2. The CDR3 has 16 amino acids. In germline, CDR1 is SGHTA, CDR2 FQGNSA. J was trimmed by 3 bases and V by 7 bases; bases with no gene match: 15. The CDR3 reads CASILREWGGSYEQYF. DNA for the CDR3: TGTGCCAGCATCCTCCGAGAGTGGGGCGGGAGCTACGAGCAGTACTTC.

The chain links TRBV29-1 to TRBJ2-3; D is undetermined. This CDR3 has 13 residues. Trimming removed 5 bases at V and 3 bases at J, with 12 bases between. The germline V gene encodes CDR1 SQVTM and CDR2 ANQGSEA. CDR3 residues: CSVKRVLTDTQYF. The CDR3 DNA reads as TGCAGCGTTAAAAGGGTTTTAACAGATACGCAGTATTTT.

This clonotype appeared a few times. The chain couples TRBV24-1 to TRBJ2-7, with D perhaps TRBD1 (7 bases). In germline, CDR1 is KGHDR, CDR2 SFDVKD. The ends were cut back, 5 bases at V and 7 bases at J, with 14 bases in the middle. The CDR3 length is 13 residues. The DNA of the CDR3 is TGTGCCACCAGTGCAGGGGGGCTAGGTGAGCAGTACTTC. Protein: CATSAGGLGEQYF.